Presented here are 10 T cell receptor beta chains from one specimen sequenced in a study of radiotherapy plus CTLA-4 blockade in lung cancer (dated by TCRdb to 2017 to 2018). To prepare the library, the immunoSEQ multiplex PCR assay was applied. TCRdb re-hosts the immuneACCESS table, in-frame sequences only. Its copies lack some clones; in the studies checked, an unresolved V gene accounts for under half of them, and the cause for the rest is not known. The sample table holds some 50,000 clones, of which more than 60% were seen once. The ten largest clones represent 2.5% to 3.5% of the sample. Material: peripheral blood, obtained from a patient treated with radiotherapy plus ipilimumab. These receptors were collected from a human donor with non-small cell lung cancer who had a partial response to radiotherapy plus ipilimumab.

V gene TRBV9 combines with J gene TRBJ1-4, with 7 positions matching TRBD1. The CDR3 runs to 15 residues. Per the germline V gene, CDR1 is SGDLS and CDR2 is YYNGEE. The junction had 6 bases not matched to a gene; V was cut back by 4 bases and J by 3 bases. For the CDR3, the DNA is TGTGCCAGCAGCCAGGGGACAGCACCTAATGAAAAACTGTTTTTT. It yields the protein CASSQGTAPNEKLFF.

The rearrangement joins TRBV9 to TRBJ2-2; 8 positions match TRBD1. Trimming cost V 5 bases and J 4 bases; bases outside gene matches: 10. The CDR3 is 16 amino acids. Germline V gene sequence: CDR1 SGDLS, CDR2 YYNGEE. CDR3 nucleotide sequence: TGTGCCAGCAGTACAACAGGGGGAGGTTCCACCGGGGAGCTGTTTTTT. This translates into CASSTTGGGSTGELFF.

The chain uses TRBV27 and TRBJ1-2, with D possibly matching TRBD1 (5 bases). The V gene lost 4 bases and the J gene lost 4 bases, with 10 bases spanning the gap. Looked up from germline, CDR1 is MNHEY and CDR2 is SMNVEV (reference sequence). CDR3 size: 13 residues. CDR3 coding DNA: TGTGCCAGCAGTTCGACAGCCCTCTATGGCTACACCTTC. It codes for CASSSTALYGYTF.

V usage is TRBV6-5 and J usage is TRBJ1-2; D not resolved. Germline-derived CDR1 and CDR2 are MNHEY and SVGAGI. CDR3 length: 14 residues. V lost 5 bases to trimming and J lost 4 bases, with 14 bases between them. CDR3 in amino acids: CASSRVASTYGYTF. The CDR3 DNA is TGTGCCAGCAGTCGAGTCGCATCAACCTATGGCTACACCTTC.

The CDR3 DNA is TGTGCCAGCAGTGACTCCGGGACTAGTGTTGATACGCAGTATTTT. Translated, it gives CASSDSGTSVDTQYF. The chain employs TRBV25-1 and TRBJ2-3, with TRBD2 matching over 8 bases. V trimming: 3 bases; J trimming: 6 bases; junction bases outside the gene matches: 8. Germline lookup yields CDR1 MGHDK and CDR2 SYGVNS. The CDR3 is 15 residues long.

The rearrangement uses TRBV7-6 and TRBJ1-5, with 8 bases aligning to TRBD1. From germline, CDR1 is SGHVS and CDR2 FNYEAQ. The CDR3 loop spans 15 amino acids. V gave up 0 bases and J gave up 8 bases; unmatched junction bases: 6. CDR3 bases: TGTGCCAGCAGCTTAGCGGGGGCAGGGGGCGAGCCCCAGCATTTT. Translated, it gives CASSLAGAGGEPQHF.

The rearrangement joins TRBV27 to TRBJ1-5; TRBD1 might be the D (5 bases). CDR1 and CDR2 (germline): MNHEY, SMNVEV (reference sequence). The V end was cut by 4 bases, the J end by 7 bases, with 14 bases between. The CDR3 covers 14 residues. The CDR3 nucleotides read TGTGCCAGCAGTTGGATGGGGGGTGGGCAGCCCCAGCATTTT. It encodes CASSWMGGGQPQHF.

DNA of the CDR3: TGTGCCACCAACGACAGGGCGCAGAGCACTGAAGCTTTCTTT. It yields the protein CATNDRAQSTEAFF. V usage is TRBV10-3 and J usage is TRBJ1-1, with 7 bases matching TRBD1. Germline V gene data show CDR1 as ENHRY and CDR2 as SYGVKD. Trimming at V came to 10 bases and at J to 4 bases, leaving 12 bases not matched to a gene. The CDR3 covers 14 residues.

V usage is TRBV25-1 and J usage is TRBJ2-5, with D possibly TRBD1 on 6 matching bases. Germline loops: CDR1 MGHDK, CDR2 SYGVNS. Trimming removed 4 bases from V and 5 bases from J, with 20 bases in between. The CDR3 totals 16 residues. The CDR3 spells CASSGLQTGWAETQYF. The CDR3 DNA reads TGTGCCAGCAGTGGATTACAAACAGGGTGGGCGGAGACCCAGTACTTC.

The chain employs TRBV14 and TRBJ2-4; TRBD1 is a possible D gene (6 bases). Germline assignment: CDR1 SGHDN and CDR2 FVKESK. CDR3 length: 14 amino acids. V shed 4 bases and J shed 6 bases, with 13 bases lying between them. The CDR3 bases are TGTGCCAGCAGCCTCCAGGGGAGCGCAAACATTCAGTACTTC. The encoded protein is CASSLQGSANIQYF. Combining the CDR3 with reference TRBV14 and TRBJ2-4 gives the whole variable domain EAGVTQFPSHSVIEKGQTVTLRCDPISGHDNLYWYRRVMGKEIKFLLHFVKESKQDESGMPNNRFLAERTGGTYSTLKVQPAELEDSGVYFCASSLQGSANIQYFGAGTRLSVL.